This TCR beta chain was sequenced during a study of T cells after yellow fever vaccination. Findings of the study overall: A weaker but faster secondary response was observed, peaking on day 5 versus 15. Post-booster samples contained most primary-vaccination clones (about 96% CD4, 70% to 90% CD8). The study noted that FACS-sorted repertoires could contain abundant clonotypes contaminating from the bulk population.

TCR cDNA, made by 5'RACE template switching, carried an added universal primer site and UMIs. TCRdb ran MiXCR on the 5' RACE reads and lists one entry per CDR3 protein. The table shows 55,000 to 70,000 distinct CDR3 sequences, with under 8% occurring only once. This CDR3 is built from 15 residues. Germline V CDR1 and CDR2: SGHTS, YDEGEE. After removal of 4 bases from V and 1 base from J, the junction contained 4 bases not matched to a gene. A remark on this clonotype: Antigen: not known.

The sequence was obtained from a man between 18 and 35 years old who received the YFV17D yellow fever vaccine. The material sequenced was CD8+ T cells sorted from PBMCs, taken more than 35 days after the first yellow fever vaccination. The rearrangement uses TRBV5-8 and TRBJ2-3, with 9 bases identical to TRBD1. The chain's CDR3 is CASSRDRDGTDTQYF. CDR3 DNA: TGTGCCAGCAGCCGGGACAGGGATGGCACAGATACGCAGTATTTT.